This section outlines one TCR beta chain sequence together with its context. Its antigen remains unidentified. The sample holds no much larger clone one base away, and base qualities are not on file. From its cysteine to its phenylalanine, the CDR3 spans 13 amino acids. The DNA shown is the 39-base CDR3, in frame from base 1. The intended sense of this specimen's time point label: about 28 days (+/-7) after the second vaccine dose. AZD1222 recipients whose second dose came at about 4 weeks and those whose second dose came at about 12 weeks were combined into one group, since spike-specific TCR depth and breadth did not differ between the two schedules. Samples from vaccinated people were obtained from the UK trials COV001 and COV002, which included a single-blind randomized controlled phase 2/3 trial of AZD1222 (ChAdOx1 nCoV-19) in healthy adults. Trial participant PBMC samples were collected at day 0 and day 28 after the second dose for TCRbeta chain sequencing.

The data originate from a study of T cell responses to AZD1222 COVID-19 vaccine (dated by TCRdb to the early 2020s). Turning to the overall study: TCR sequencing covered some 250 trial participants: roughly 200 given two doses of AZD1222 and some 25 given two doses of MenACWY control vaccine. Trial participants were enrolled by age into 18-55, 56-69 and 70-plus year subgroups, with around 150, 28 and 57 TCR-sequenced participants respectively. General study outcomes and caveats: Because no samples from the day 14 peak response were available, repertoires could be characterized only after the peak T cell response. CD4 TCRs associated with the vaccine covered the entire spike protein, and the dominant responses were in regions 160-218 and 743-854. Participants were mostly white British, with more females than males. The authors suggested clonal diversity may have been underestimated. Epitopes outside the regions mutated in the B.1.351 and B.1.1.7 variants were reportedly recognized by nearly half of the unique spike-specific TCRs. In the small 56-69-year group, the increase in depth fell short of significance, most likely because of low power. After two AZD1222 doses, spike-specific TCR breadth and depth were significantly higher than at day 0 and than in MenACWY recipients. Conclusions about previously exposed vaccinees are limited because only 5 or 6 AZD1222 recipients were SARS-CoV-2 seropositive at baseline.

The CDR3 regions of human TCRbeta chains were analyzed by immunosequencing. Turning to the authors' computational methods: Repertoire TCRs were checked for matches against a reference library of SARS-CoV-2-specific TCRs that had been generated using the MIRA antigen-specificity platform. Breadth was defined as the fraction of unique TCRs that were SARS-CoV-2-associated, and depth was defined as the fraction of total T cells that were SARS-CoV-2-associated. Using the MIRA data, every spike-specific TCR was mapped to the spike region that the TCR reacted to and assigned to either a CD4 or a CD8 class. Log10-transformed breadth and depth values were compared by one-way ANOVA with Sidak's multiple comparisons tests. TCRdb holds this immuneACCESS table with in-frame rearrangements only. Some clones are missing; in checked studies, unresolved V genes explain under half, and the rest has no known cause. D and trimming were read from the DNA, whereas the V and J calls and clone size are those reported in that table. The sample table records approximately 140,000 clones; 75% to 95% of these occur just once. About 3.3% of the sample goes to the ten largest clones.

The chain is encoded by TRBV12-2 joined to TRBJ1-5. TRBV12-2 is assigned pseudogene status. Sequencing used peripheral blood, obtained 28 days after the second AZD1222 dose. The clonotype originates from an adult who received the AZD1222 COVID-19 vaccine. The CDR3 has the sequence CASRLVLTTPQHF. The sequenced DNA: TGTGCAAGTCGCTTGGTTCTTACGACGCCCCAGCATTTT.